What follows describes a single T cell receptor (beta chain). This sample stems from a study of control samples from healthy donors and cancer patients. CDR1 and CDR2 (germline): SGHVS, FNYEAQ. The CDR3 is 15 amino acids. With 4 bases removed from V and 4 bases from J, the gap between germline ends came to 14 bases. Data came from immunoSEQ multiplex PCR; TCRdb stores just in-frame clones and leaves some out. This table has 63,000 or so clones, roughly 89% appearing once. The source material was PBMCs. This sequence was found in a man in his fifties or sixties with colorectal cancer. This sequence joins TRBV7-6 and TRBJ2-1, with a weak D call TRBD1 (6 bases). The CDR3 loop is CASSSGTGTYNEQFF. CDR3 bases: TGTGCCAGCAGCTCCGGGACGGGGACATACAATGAGCAGTTCTTC.